This TCR beta chain was observed in a study of blood T cells in healthy people across ages. Points from the study as a whole: Unsorted PBMC material precluded a definitive naive versus antigen-experienced comparison.

Alongside a J-beta primer mix, a sample-barcoded 5' primer served in a second PCR lasting roughly 6 to 11 cycles. Paired-end reads containing CDR3 totaled no fewer than 2.5 million for each sample. TCRdb passed the 5' RACE reads through MiXCR, listing each CDR3 protein once. This sample has 1.6 million or so distinct CDR3 sequences, with 34% found just once. Germline values: CDR1 SGHRS, CDR2 YFSETQ. The CDR3 covers 15 residues. V was pared by 0 bases and J by 5 bases, with 12 bases between. Donors were systemically healthy Caucasian individuals from Russia aged about 6 to 90 years. Per sample, extraction of total RNA gave at least 5.5 micrograms in every case. Comments on this clonotype: Its antigen remains unidentified.

The receptor was derived from a woman in her thirties in good health. Sequenced material: blood. V gene TRBV5-1 combines with J gene TRBJ2-1; maybe TRBD2 (6 bases). CDR3 nucleotide sequence: TGCGCCAGCAGCTTGGTGGCGGGGCCGGACAATGAGCAGTTCTTC. This encodes CASSLVAGPDNEQFF.